The subject of this entry is one TCR beta chain. Its antigen is not known. The immunoSEQ assay was version 4, run in survey mode. Clones were sequenced by immunoSEQ multiplex PCR, and TCRdb holds only the in-frame ones, with some missing. The sample shows under 45,000 clones, around 89% of them seen only once. This sample is part of a study of persistence of HIV-infected CD4 T cells. Study at large: Suppressive ART had lasted a median of roughly eight years. A couple of participants gave one leukapheresis sample; others gave up to roughly 180 mL blood repeatedly. Findings and caveats of the study: Compared with CD3/CD28-stimulated cells, CMV- and Gag-responding cells showed lower TCRbeta richness.

Germline V CDR1 and CDR2: MNHEY, SMNVEV (reference sequence). V lost 6 bases and J 1 base, leaving 25 bases between the germline ends. This CDR3 comprises 18 residues. Anti-CD3/anti-CD28 beads served as a nonspecific positive control stimulus. Sorting of responding CD4+ T cells relied on upregulated CD40 ligand together with CD69. This material consisted of CD4+ T cells sorted from PBMCs after roughly 19-hour stimulation, taken from a patient who received antiretroviral therapy. The chain has TRBV27 and TRBJ2-7, with D possibly called TRBD1 or TRBD2 (5 bases each). The sequence derives from an adult man with HIV who was CMV-seropositive. The CDR3 DNA reads TGTGCCAGCAGCTCAGTTCACGAAGGGGAACCGGGGTCCTACGAGCAGTACTTC. Translating it yields CASSSVHEGEPGSYEQYF.